The 18 T cell receptor beta chains in this list originate from one sample, sequenced in a study of T cells after yellow fever vaccination. TCRdb recomputed calls from the 5' RACE reads with MiXCR, one row per CDR3 protein. This table holds approximately 550,000 distinct CDR3 sequences, about 19% found once. Sequenced material: PBMCs, taken 15 days after the yellow fever booster vaccination. These receptors all come from a man younger than 40 who received the YFV17D yellow fever vaccine.

The chain combines TRBV4-3 with TRBJ1-2; D may be TRBD1 (6 bases). Germline values: CDR1 LGHNA, CDR2 YSLEER. Trimming removed 3 bases from V and 4 bases from J, with 18 bases in between. CDR3 length: 16 amino acids. This CDR3 reads CASSQALQGGGYGYTF. The CDR3 DNA follows: TGCGCCAGCAGCCAGGCTTTACAGGGTGGGGGCTATGGCTACACCTTC.

This clonotype was recorded a few times. The chain recombines TRBV6-2 or TRBV6-3 with TRBJ2-2; TRBD2 aligns across 10 bases. Germline V CDR1 and CDR2: MNHEY, SVGEGT. The CDR3 consists of 17 residues. Germline trimming cut 7 bases from V and 6 bases from J; bases unmatched to any gene: 14. The CDR3 DNA reads as TGTGCCAGCAAAAGACGTCTAGCGGGAGAATCTCCCGGGGAGCTGTTTTTT. Its protein is CASKRRLAGESPGELFF.

The V gene is TRBV10-3, the J gene TRBJ2-5; 11 nucleotides agree with TRBD2. The CDR3 covers 17 residues. The germline V gene encodes CDR1 ENHRY and CDR2 SYGVKD. Trimming took 0 bases from V and 3 from J; bases not matched to a gene: 6. The CDR3 sequence is CAISESGGTSGKETQYF. DNA of the CDR3: TGTGCCATCAGTGAGTCGGGGGGGACTAGCGGTAAAGAGACCCAGTACTTC.

This chain connects TRBV30 to TRBJ2-2; TRBD2 matches 11 bases. The V gene's germline CDR1 is GTSNPN and CDR2 SVGIG (reference sequence). The CDR3 sequence is 14 residues long. DNA of the CDR3: TGTGCGTGGGGACTAGCGGCGAACACCGGGGAGCTGTTTTTT. It specifies CAWGLAANTGELFF.

There are a few counts of this clonotype. This chain links TRBV6-5 with TRBJ2-3; D is undetermined. Germline lookup yields CDR1 MNHEY and CDR2 SVGAGI. The CDR3 sequence is 15 residues long. V shed 2 bases and J shed 2 bases, with 11 bases lying between them. This chain's CDR3 is CASSYGVENTDTQYF. The CDR3 region has the DNA TGTGCCAGCAGTTACGGGGTTGAGAACACAGATACGCAGTATTTT.

In this sample, this clonotype turned up a few times. The CDR3 is CSACTGTSGIEQFF. CDR3 sequence (DNA): TGCAGCGCCTGTACCGGGACTAGCGGGATTGAGCAGTTCTTC. This chain uses TRBV29-1 with TRBJ2-1; TRBD2 aligns across 13 bases. J was trimmed by 9 bases and V by 7 bases; bases with no gene match: 9. The CDR3 is made up of 14 amino acids. Germline lookup yields CDR1 SQVTM and CDR2 ANQGSEA.

The table lists this clonotype with a few counts. Here the CDR3 reads CASSDGAGITDTQYF. For the CDR3, the DNA is TGTGCCAGCAGTGATGGGGCGGGGATCACAGATACGCAGTATTTT. The V and J genes are TRBV6-1 and TRBJ2-3, with D maybe TRBD2 (6 bases). V was trimmed by 3 bases and J by 2 bases, leaving 12 bases between them. Germline CDR1 reads MNHNS; CDR2 reads SASEGT. CDR3 length equals 15 residues.

The rearrangement links TRBV28 to TRBJ1-4; TRBD1 agrees at 12 bases. Germline V gene sequence: CDR1 MDHEN, CDR2 SYDVKM. The trim removed 8 bases at V and 0 bases at J, leaving 13 bases unmatched. The CDR3 has 19 amino acids. CDR3 sequence: CASQSRDRGRGATNEKLFF. CDR3 coding DNA: TGTGCCAGCCAATCCCGGGACAGGGGGCGAGGTGCAACTAATGAAAAACTGTTTTTT. The full variable domain, completed using reference TRBV28 and TRBJ1-4, is DVKVTQSSRYLVKRTGEKVFLECVQDMDHENMFWYRQDPGLGLRLIYFSYDVKMKEKGDIPEGYSVSREKKERFSLILESASTNQTSMYLCASQSRDRGRGATNEKLFFGSGTQLSVL.

The V and J genes are TRBV4-3 and TRBJ2-7; possible D gene TRBD2, 6 bases. V was pared by 4 bases and J by 6 bases, with 10 bases between. The germline V gene encodes CDR1 LGHNA and CDR2 YSLEER. CDR3 length: 12 amino acids. The CDR3 here is CASSRLDGEQYF. CDR3 sequence (DNA): TGCGCCAGCAGCCGACTAGACGGCGAGCAGTACTTC.

The sample holds a few counts of this clonotype. The chain carries TRBV6-1 and TRBJ1-1, with D maybe TRBD1 (5 bases). Germline V gene lookup returns CDR1 MNHNS and CDR2 SASEGT. The ends were cut back, 5 bases at V and 8 bases at J, with 12 bases in the middle. CDR3 length: 12 amino acids. The CDR3, as DNA: TGTGCCAGCAGTCTTTGGGGGGGAGAAGCTTTCTTT. Encoded protein: CASSLWGGEAFF.

The chain couples TRBV7-2 to TRBJ1-2; no definite D call. Per germline, CDR1 SGHTA and CDR2 FQGNSA. V was pared by 1 base and J by 4 bases, with 10 bases between. This CDR3 contains 14 residues. The CDR3 DNA is TGTGCCAGCAGCTTAGATTTTAGAACCTATGGCTACACCTTC. Its protein product is CASSLDFRTYGYTF.

The rearrangement uses TRBV7-2 and TRBJ1-1, with unresolved D. The length of the CDR3 is 12 residues. CDR1 SGHTA and CDR2 FQGNSA come from the germline V gene. Trimming pared 5 bases from V and 7 bases from J, leaving 11 bases between. The CDR3 spells CASSPGRYEAFF. The CDR3 DNA reads TGTGCCAGCAGCCCCGGGAGGTATGAAGCTTTCTTT.

The chain joins TRBV20-1 to TRBJ2-1; unclear D gene. The CDR3 has 14 residues. Trimming took 2 bases from V and 0 from J, leaving 8 bases between them. The germline gives CDR1 DFQATT, CDR2 SNEGSKA (reference sequence). This chain's CDR3 is CSARFSFSYNEQFF. In DNA, the CDR3 is TGCAGTGCTAGATTCAGTTTCTCCTACAATGAGCAGTTCTTC.

This clonotype showed up many times. The chain combines TRBV20-1 with TRBJ1-1; maybe TRBD1 (6 bases). The V gene lost 6 bases and the J gene lost 6 bases, with 17 bases spanning the gap. In germline, CDR1 is DFQATT, CDR2 SNEGSKA (reference sequence). The CDR3 covers 13 residues. This chain's CDR3 is CSARGTFNAEAFF. The CDR3 nucleotides are TGCAGTGCCCGAGGGACATTTAATGCTGAAGCTTTCTTT.

This clonotype was seen more than once but under ten times. The chain uses TRBV10-3 and TRBJ2-7, with D perhaps matching TRBD1 (5 bases). Trimming shortened V by 4 bases and J by 2 bases, and 15 bases separated the two germline ends. The CDR3 extends over 15 amino acids. CDR1 and CDR2 (germline): ENHRY, SYGVKD. CDR3 coding DNA: TGTGCCATCAGTGGTGTAGGGGCGAATCCCTACGAGCAGTACTTC. Residues: CAISGVGANPYEQYF.

V usage is TRBV29-1 and J usage is TRBJ2-1, with 7 bases fitting TRBD2. The CDR3 consists of 14 residues. V was clipped by 7 bases and J by 8 bases; unmatched bases: 14. Germline V CDR1 and CDR2: SQVTM, ANQGSEA. CDR3 nucleotide sequence: TGCAGCGCCCACACTAGGATGAGCGGGGATGAGCAGTTCTTC. Translating gives CSAHTRMSGDEQFF.

This clonotype was seen more than once but under ten times. The gene calls are TRBV27 and TRBJ2-7; the match to TRBD2 covers 11 bases. The V gene end was trimmed by 6 bases and the J gene end by 6 bases; junction bases not matched to a gene: 4. CDR3 length: 13 amino acids. Germline CDR1 MNHEY, CDR2 SMNVEV (reference sequence). This CDR3 reads CASRLTSGTEQYF. For the CDR3, the DNA is TGTGCCAGCAGGTTGACTAGCGGGACCGAGCAGTACTTC.

This clonotype appeared a few times. V usage is TRBV9 and J usage is TRBJ1-1, with D perhaps TRBD1 (6 bases). Germline V gene lookup returns CDR1 SGDLS and CDR2 YYNGEE. This CDR3 has 13 amino acids. Trimming stripped 2 bases from V and 5 bases from J, with 10 bases between. CDR3 bases: TGTGCCAGCAGCGTGAAAGGGGGGACTGAAGCTTTCTTT. It codes for CASSVKGGTEAFF. Based on the CDR3 plus reference TRBV9 and TRBJ1-1, the full variable domain is DSGVTQTPKHLITATGQRVTLRCSPRSGDLSVYWYQQSLDQGLQFLIQYYNGEERAKGNILERFSAQQFPDLHSELNLSSLELGDSALYFCASSVKGGTEAFFGQGTRLTVV.